This T cell receptor beta chain was found in a study of Graves' ophthalmopathy and Graves' hyperthyroidism. In its sample, this clonotype was seen many times. The authors amplified TCR beta CDR3 regions, and they did so from RNA transcripts for repertoire sequencing. First-round RT-PCR relied on HTBI primers, and a second-round multiplex PCR came next. TCRdb ran MiXCR on the multiplex PCR reads and lists one entry per CDR3 protein. Among some 520,000 distinct CDR3 sequences listed, under 15% were seen once. The V gene end was trimmed by 2 bases and the J gene end by 6 bases; junction bases not matched to a gene: 1. Germline CDR1 and CDR2: MNHEY and SVGAGI. The CDR3 contains 13 residues.

The rearrangement links TRBV6-5 to TRBJ1-1; 9 bases align to TRBD1. The TCR originated in a woman in her twenties or thirties with Graves' ophthalmopathy. The sequencing input was blood. The CDR3 DNA is TGTGCCAGCAGTTACAGACAGGGGGCTGAAGCTTTCTTT. Its translation: CASSYRQGAEAFF.